The 19 T cell receptor beta chains below all came from one sample that was sequenced in a study of cytomegalovirus exposure and HLA in healthy donors. With 60 Vbeta and 13 Jbeta primers, the PCR was carried out. Assay: immunoSEQ multiplex PCR; the TCRdb copy retains only in-frame clones and omits some. Altogether under 150,000 clones are present, about 79% being singletons, with the ten largest covering 1.5% to 2%. The sample was PBMCs. Source of these receptors: a woman in her 30s in good health and CMV-seronegative.

The chain joins TRBV6-1 to TRBJ1-4; 7 bases match TRBD1. The CDR3 runs 14 residues. J gave up 4 bases and V 7 bases, and 6 bases lay outside the gene matches. The germline gives CDR1 MNHNS, CDR2 SASEGT. The CDR3 protein is CASTWQGDNEKLFF. Written as DNA, the CDR3 is TGTGCCAGCACTTGGCAGGGGGATAATGAAAAACTGTTTTTT.

The genes are TRBV5-8 and TRBJ1-4, with a tentative D call TRBD1 (5 bases). Trimming removed 8 bases from V and 7 bases from J, with 18 bases in between. Looked up from germline, CDR1 is SGHTS and CDR2 is YDEGEE. The CDR3 has 14 amino acids. The CDR3, as DNA: TGTGCCAGGCCTCAGGGTCCCGCAACTGAAAAACTGTTTTTT. This sequence encodes CARPQGPATEKLFF.

The V call is TRBV6-5, the J call TRBJ2-1; a possible D gene is TRBD2 (6 bases). In germline, CDR1 is MNHEY, CDR2 SVGAGI. The germline V and J ends were trimmed by 8 bases and 5 bases, with 13 bases remaining between them. This CDR3 contains 13 residues. CDR3 protein: CASRWRGHNEQFF. In nucleotides, the CDR3 is TGTGCCAGCCGTTGGAGGGGCCACAATGAGCAGTTCTTC.

A single count supports this clone. The CDR3 bases are TGTGCCAGCAGATCGGGACTAGCGAGCGACGAGCAGTACTTC. This sequence encodes CASRSGLASDEQYF. The gene calls are TRBV6-1 and TRBJ2-7, with 10 bases fitting TRBD2. This CDR3 is 14 amino acids long. From germline, CDR1 is MNHNS and CDR2 SASEGT. V lost 6 bases to trimming and J lost 5 bases; unmatched junction nucleotides: 7.

The chain recombines TRBV6-5 with TRBJ2-5, with D maybe TRBD2 (5 bases). CDR3 length: 13 amino acids. The germline gives CDR1 MNHEY, CDR2 SVGAGI. The ends were cut back, 5 bases at V and 1 base at J, with 8 bases in the middle. The CDR3 nucleotides read TGTGCCAGCAGTCTCCGGGGCCAAGAGACCCAGTACTTC. Residues: CASSLRGQETQYF.

The gene calls are TRBV30 and TRBJ1-1; a possible D gene is TRBD1 (5 bases). Trimming stripped 2 bases from V and 3 bases from J, with 10 bases between. The CDR3 has 13 residues. Germline V gene data show CDR1 as GTSNPN and CDR2 as SVGIG (reference sequence). The CDR3 loop reads CAWSPGLYTEAFF. The CDR3 bases are TGTGCCTGGAGTCCGGGACTCTACACTGAAGCTTTCTTT.

The chain couples TRBV5-1 to TRBJ1-1; D not resolved. The germline V gene encodes CDR1 SGHRS and CDR2 YFSETQ. V was pared by 4 bases and J by 0 bases, with 10 bases between. The CDR3 is 14 residues long. CDR3 bases: TGCGCCAGCAGCAACGGGATTATGAACACTGAAGCTTTCTTT. It specifies CASSNGIMNTEAFF.

V gene TRBV6-5 combines with J gene TRBJ1-2, with 7 bases that match TRBD1. The CDR3 is 13 residues long. J lost 6 bases, V lost 6 bases, and 7 bases had no gene match. Germline-derived CDR1 and CDR2 are MNHEY and SVGAGI. CDR3 sequence reads: CASRQQGYHGYTF. The CDR3 DNA reads TGTGCCAGCAGGCAACAGGGGTACCATGGCTACACCTTC.

This chain connects TRBV4-3 to TRBJ2-7, with TRBD1 matching over 9 bases. J lost 4 bases, V lost 1 base, and 14 bases had no gene match. The CDR3 is made up of 18 amino acids. Germline V gene lookup returns CDR1 LGHNA and CDR2 YSLEER. CDR3 residues: CASSQVLYDRDREYEQYF. DNA for the CDR3: TGCGCCAGCAGCCAAGTGCTCTACGACCGGGACAGGGAGTACGAGCAGTACTTC.

The chain combines TRBV5-3 with TRBJ2-3; 7 bases are shared with TRBD1. TRBV5-3 is treated as an ORF (open reading frame) with a function not yet certain. The CDR3 contains 15 residues. The junction had 16 bases not matched to a gene; V was cut back by 7 bases and J by 8 bases. This chain's CDR3 is CARREKTQGCGTQYF. CDR3 DNA: TGTGCCAGACGGGAAAAAACACAGGGGTGTGGTACGCAGTATTTT.

The chain carries TRBV5-6 and TRBJ1-1; D may be TRBD1 (6 bases). Trimming removed 5 bases at V and 5 bases at J, with 16 bases between. The CDR3 covers 14 residues. CDR1 SGHDT and CDR2 YYEEEE come from the germline V gene. Written as DNA, the CDR3 is TGTGCCAGCAGAGGAACAGGGAGGGGTACTGAAGCTTTCTTT. Translating it yields CASRGTGRGTEAFF.

The V gene is TRBV15, the J gene TRBJ2-1, with 13 bases aligning to TRBD2. V was pared by 4 bases and J by 7 bases, with 10 bases of the junction left unmatched. Per the germline V gene, CDR1 is LNHNV and CDR2 is YYDKDF (reference sequence). CDR3 length equals 17 residues. CDR3 in amino acids: CATSKDLLAGGRNEQFF. The CDR3 nucleotides read TGTGCCACCAGCAAAGACTTACTAGCGGGGGGGCGAAATGAGCAGTTCTTC.

The J gene is TRBJ2-1, the V gene TRBV27; no reliable D call. CDR1 and CDR2 (germline): MNHEY, SMNVEV (reference sequence). The V gene lost 3 bases and the J gene lost 0 bases, with 6 bases spanning the gap. This CDR3 has 14 residues. The CDR3 sequence is CASSFRSSYNEQFF. In DNA form, the CDR3 reads TGTGCCAGCAGTTTTCGGAGCTCCTACAATGAGCAGTTCTTC.

This chain joins TRBV18 and TRBJ1-2, with D perhaps TRBD1 (5 bases). V lost 5 bases, J lost 7 bases, and 14 bases lay in between. The CDR3 length is 13 residues. Germline CDR1 KGHSH, CDR2 LQKENI. The CDR3 region is CASSSGGVSGYTF. For the CDR3, the DNA is TGTGCCAGCTCATCGGGAGGGGTCAGTGGCTACACCTTC.

The chain recombines TRBV30 with TRBJ1-3; 8 bases line up with TRBD1. This CDR3 region has 14 residues. V shed 5 bases and J 2 bases; nucleotides not matched to a gene: 5. The germline gives CDR1 GTSNPN, CDR2 SVGIG (reference sequence). This CDR3 reads CAWGQGDPGNTIYF. The CDR3 DNA reads TGTGCCTGGGGACAGGGAGACCCTGGAAACACCATATATTTT.

The rearrangement links TRBV6-1 to TRBJ2-5; D might be TRBD1 (6 bases). The J call could be wrong; TRBJ2-7 is a better fit for the DNA end. The CDR3 extends over 12 amino acids. Per germline, CDR1 MNHNS and CDR2 SASEGT. The DNA for the CDR3 is TGTGCCAGTAACCGGGACACCTACGAGCAGTACTTC. Translating it yields CASNRDTYEQYF.

Notes on this clone: Other DNA sequences from this sample encode an identical CDR3 as well. The chain recombines TRBV7-6 with TRBJ1-1; D is possibly TRBD1 (5 bases). Trimming shortened V by 1 base and J by 5 bases, and 8 bases separated the two germline ends. Germline V gene sequence: CDR1 SGHVS, CDR2 FNYEAQ. The CDR3 is 13 residues long. CDR3 amino acids: CASSLGGGTEAFF. The CDR3 nucleotides read TGTGCCAGCAGCTTAGGGGGGGGGACTGAAGCTTTCTTT.

The rearrangement uses TRBV9 and TRBJ2-1, with TRBD2 identical over 8 bases. CDR3 length equals 16 residues. V trimming: 3 bases; J trimming: 6 bases; junction bases outside the gene matches: 11. Germline assignment: CDR1 SGDLS and CDR2 YYNGEE. As DNA, the CDR3 is TGTGCCAGCAGCGAGAGGGGGGCGGGGGGCGTCAATGAGCAGTTCTTC. Its protein is CASSERGAGGVNEQFF.

This clone was found once. The chain combines TRBV27 with TRBJ1-1, with D tentatively TRBD1 (6 bases). Germline V gene data show CDR1 as MNHEY and CDR2 as SMNVEV (reference sequence). This CDR3 is built from 12 residues. V lost 5 bases, J lost 5 bases, and 9 bases lay in between. The CDR3 DNA reads TGTGCCAGCAGTCAGGGGTGGACTGAAGCTTTCTTT. Protein sequence: CASSQGWTEAFF.